This T cell receptor beta chain comes out of a study of shared clonotypes between healthy human individuals. Produced via immunoSEQ multiplex PCR; TCRdb's table is partial and in-frame only. Among some 2,500,000 clones listed, around 93% were seen once. Per germline, CDR1 LGHNA and CDR2 YNFKEQ. The CDR3 has 16 residues. With 5 bases removed from V and 3 bases from J, the gap between germline ends came to 17 bases. The source of this sequence is a man between 18 and 35 years old in good health. Some clones in this sample may be carry-over from other donors' samples. The material sequenced was naive CD4+ T cells from PBMCs. Documented subset: CD45RA+ positively selected. The chain combines TRBV4-2 with TRBJ1-5; D is possibly TRBD1 (5 bases). CDR3 loop: CASSKGGLGDNQPQHF. CDR3 DNA: TGTGCCAGCAGCAAAGGCGGACTGGGGGACAATCAGCCCCAGCATTTT.